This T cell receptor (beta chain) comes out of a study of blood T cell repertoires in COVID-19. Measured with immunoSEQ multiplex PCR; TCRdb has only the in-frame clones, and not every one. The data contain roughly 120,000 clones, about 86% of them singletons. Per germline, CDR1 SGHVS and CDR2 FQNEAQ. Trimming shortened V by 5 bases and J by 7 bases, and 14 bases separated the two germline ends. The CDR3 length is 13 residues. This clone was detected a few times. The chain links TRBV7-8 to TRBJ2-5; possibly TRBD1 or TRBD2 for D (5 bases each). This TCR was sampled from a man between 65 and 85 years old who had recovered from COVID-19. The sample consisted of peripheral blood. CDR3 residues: CASSRQLGGTQYF. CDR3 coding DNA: TGTGCCAGCAGCCGACAGTTAGGAGGGACCCAGTACTTC.